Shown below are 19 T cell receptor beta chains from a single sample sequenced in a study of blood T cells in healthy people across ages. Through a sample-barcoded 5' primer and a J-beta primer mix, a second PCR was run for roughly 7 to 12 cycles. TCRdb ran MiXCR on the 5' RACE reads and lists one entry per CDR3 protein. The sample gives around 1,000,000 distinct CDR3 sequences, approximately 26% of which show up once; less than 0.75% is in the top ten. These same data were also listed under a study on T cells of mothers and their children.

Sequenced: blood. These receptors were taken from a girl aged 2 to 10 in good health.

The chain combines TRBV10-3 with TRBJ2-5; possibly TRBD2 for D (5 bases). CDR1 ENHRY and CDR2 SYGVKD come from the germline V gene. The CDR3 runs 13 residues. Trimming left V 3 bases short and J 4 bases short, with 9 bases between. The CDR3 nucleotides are TGTGCCATCAGTGATACTAGGGTAGAGACCCAGTACTTC. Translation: CAISDTRVETQYF.

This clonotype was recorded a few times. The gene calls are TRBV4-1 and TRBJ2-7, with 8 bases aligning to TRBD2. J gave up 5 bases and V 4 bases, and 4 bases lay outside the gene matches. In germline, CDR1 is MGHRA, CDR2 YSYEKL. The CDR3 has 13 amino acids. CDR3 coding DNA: TGCGCCAGCAGCCCCGGGAGGGCGAACGAGCAGTACTTC. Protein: CASSPGRANEQYF.

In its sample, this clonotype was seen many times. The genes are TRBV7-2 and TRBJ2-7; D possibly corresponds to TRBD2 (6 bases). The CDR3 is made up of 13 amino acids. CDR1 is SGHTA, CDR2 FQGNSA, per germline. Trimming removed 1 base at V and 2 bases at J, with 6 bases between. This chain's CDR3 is CASSLVAAYEQYF. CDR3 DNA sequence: TGTGCCAGCAGCTTAGTAGCGGCCTACGAGCAGTACTTC. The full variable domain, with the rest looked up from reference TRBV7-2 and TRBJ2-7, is GAGVSQSPSNKVTEKGKDVELRCDPISGHTALYWYRQSLGQGLEFLIYFQGNSAPDKSGLPSDRFSAERTGGSVSTLTIQRTQQEDSAVYLCASSLVAAYEQYFGPGTRLTVT.

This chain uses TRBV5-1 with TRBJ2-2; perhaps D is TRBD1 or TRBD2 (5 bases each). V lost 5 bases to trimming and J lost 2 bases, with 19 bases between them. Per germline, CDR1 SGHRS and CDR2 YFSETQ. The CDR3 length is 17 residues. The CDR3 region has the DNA TGCGCCAGCAGTTTTGGACACCCGGGACCCAACACCGGGGAGCTGTTTTTT. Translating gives CASSFGHPGPNTGELFF.

The CDR3 region has the DNA TGCGCCAGCAGCCAGGACAGCCCTAATGAGCAGTTCTTC. Protein sequence: CASSQDSPNEQFF. This rearrangement joins TRBV4-3 to TRBJ2-1; maybe TRBD1 (6 bases). From germline, CDR1 is LGHNA and CDR2 YSLEER. The CDR3 loop spans 13 amino acids. V lost 3 bases and J lost 7, with 10 bases in between.

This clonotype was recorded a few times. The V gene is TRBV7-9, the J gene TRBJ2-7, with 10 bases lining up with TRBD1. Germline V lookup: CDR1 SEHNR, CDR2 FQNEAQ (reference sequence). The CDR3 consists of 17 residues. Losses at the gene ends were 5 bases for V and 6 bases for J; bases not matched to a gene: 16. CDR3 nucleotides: TGTGCCAGCAGCCTCTCAACTCGGGACAGGGGAGTTGGCGAGCAGTACTTC. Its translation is CASSLSTRDRGVGEQYF.

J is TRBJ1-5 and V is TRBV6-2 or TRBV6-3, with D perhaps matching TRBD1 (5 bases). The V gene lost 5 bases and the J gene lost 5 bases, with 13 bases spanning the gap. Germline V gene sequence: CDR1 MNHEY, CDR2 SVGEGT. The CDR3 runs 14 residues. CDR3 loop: CASSRDRGYQPQHF. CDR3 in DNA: TGTGCCAGCAGTCGGGACCGAGGGTATCAGCCCCAGCATTTT.

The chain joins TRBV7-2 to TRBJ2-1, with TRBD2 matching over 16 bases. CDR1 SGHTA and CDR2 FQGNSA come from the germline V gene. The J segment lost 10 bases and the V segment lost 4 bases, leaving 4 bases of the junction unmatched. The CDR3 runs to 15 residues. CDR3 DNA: TGTGCCAGCAGCTCGGGACTAGCGGGAGGGGAGGAGCAGTTCTTC. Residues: CASSSGLAGGEEQFF.

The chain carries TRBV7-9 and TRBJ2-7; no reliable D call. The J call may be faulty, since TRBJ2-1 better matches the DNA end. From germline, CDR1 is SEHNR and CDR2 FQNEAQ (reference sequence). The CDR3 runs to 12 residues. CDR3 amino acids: CASSLGYSEQFF. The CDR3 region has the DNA TGTGCCAGCAGCTTAGGGTATAGTGAGCAGTTCTTC.

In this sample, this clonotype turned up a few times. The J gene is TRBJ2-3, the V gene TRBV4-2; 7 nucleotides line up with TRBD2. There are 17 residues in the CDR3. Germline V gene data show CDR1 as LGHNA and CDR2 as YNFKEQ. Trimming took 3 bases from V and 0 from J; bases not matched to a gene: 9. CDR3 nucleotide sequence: TGTGCCAGCAGCCATGGCCGGGCTAGCGGTAGCACAGATACGCAGTATTTT. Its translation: CASSHGRASGSTDTQYF.

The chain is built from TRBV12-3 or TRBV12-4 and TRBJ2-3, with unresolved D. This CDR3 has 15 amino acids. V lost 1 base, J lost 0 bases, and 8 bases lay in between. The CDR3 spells CASSLDGRSTDTQYF. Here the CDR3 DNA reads TGTGCCAGCAGTTTAGATGGTCGGAGCACAGATACGCAGTATTTT.

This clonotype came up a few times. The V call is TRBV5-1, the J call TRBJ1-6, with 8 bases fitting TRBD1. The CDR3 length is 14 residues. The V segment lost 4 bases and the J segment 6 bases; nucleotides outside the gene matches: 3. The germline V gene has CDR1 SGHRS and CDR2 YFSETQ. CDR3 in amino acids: CASSPTGANSPLHF. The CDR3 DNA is TGCGCCAGCAGCCCGACAGGGGCTAATTCACCCCTCCACTTT.

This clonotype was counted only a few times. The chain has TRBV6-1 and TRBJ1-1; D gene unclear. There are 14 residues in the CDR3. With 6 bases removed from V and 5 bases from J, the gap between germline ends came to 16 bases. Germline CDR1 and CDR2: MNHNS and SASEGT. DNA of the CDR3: TGTGCCAGCAGACCAGACCCCGCGGGGACTGAAGCTTTCTTT. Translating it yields CASRPDPAGTEAFF.

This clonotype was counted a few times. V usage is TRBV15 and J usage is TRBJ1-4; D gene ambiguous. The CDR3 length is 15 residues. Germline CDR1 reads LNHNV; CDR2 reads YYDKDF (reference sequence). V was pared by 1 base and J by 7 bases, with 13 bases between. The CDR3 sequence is CATSRAGYDGEKLFF. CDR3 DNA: TGTGCCACCAGCAGAGCTGGATACGACGGTGAAAAACTGTTTTTT.

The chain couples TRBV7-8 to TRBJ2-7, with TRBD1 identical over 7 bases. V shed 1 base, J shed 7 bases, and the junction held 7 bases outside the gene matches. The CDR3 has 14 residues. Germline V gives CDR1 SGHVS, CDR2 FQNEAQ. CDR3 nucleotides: TGTGCCAGCAGCTTAGTATCAAGGGGGCTGGAGCAGTACTTC. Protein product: CASSLVSRGLEQYF. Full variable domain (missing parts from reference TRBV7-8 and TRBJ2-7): GAGVSQSPRYKVAKRGQDVALRCDPISGHVSLFWYQQALGQGPEFLTYFQNEAQLDKSGLPSDRFFAERPEGSVSTLKIQRTQQEDSAVYLCASSLVSRGLEQYFGPGTRLTVT.

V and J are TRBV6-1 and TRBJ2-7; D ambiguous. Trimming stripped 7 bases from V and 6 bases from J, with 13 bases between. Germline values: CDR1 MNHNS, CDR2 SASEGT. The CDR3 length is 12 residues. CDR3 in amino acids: CASTGRIVEQYF. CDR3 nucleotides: TGTGCCAGCACCGGTAGGATCGTCGAGCAGTACTTC.

The CDR3 region is CASSYYFETGNTEAFF. CDR3 sequence (DNA): TGTGCCAGCAGCTATTACTTCGAAACAGGGAACACTGAAGCTTTCTTT. This chain uses TRBV7-2 with TRBJ1-1; D perhaps matches TRBD1 (5 bases). In germline, CDR1 is SGHTA, CDR2 FQGNSA. The V and J ends lost 4 bases and 1 base respectively, with 16 bases between them. The CDR3 is made up of 16 amino acids.

The CDR3 is CASRKSGKGLFF. The DNA of the CDR3 is TGTGCCAGCAGAAAATCGGGGAAAGGACTGTTTTTT. V is TRBV6-2 or TRBV6-3 and J is TRBJ1-4; no clear D gene. CDR3 length: 12 residues. Germline CDR1 is MNHEY and CDR2 is SVGEGT. Trimming pared 6 bases from V and 13 bases from J, leaving 15 bases between.

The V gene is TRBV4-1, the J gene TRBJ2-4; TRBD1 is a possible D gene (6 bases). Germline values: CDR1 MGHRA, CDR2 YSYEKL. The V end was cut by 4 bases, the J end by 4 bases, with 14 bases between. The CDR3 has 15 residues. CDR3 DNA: TGCGCCAGCAGCCCAATTCTGGACAGTAAAAACATTCAGTACTTC. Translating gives CASSPILDSKNIQYF.